This T cell receptor (beta chain) was captured in a study of blood T cells in healthy people across ages. Study-level findings and limits: The fall in TCR beta diversity per million T cells was roughly linear with age. Researchers said unsorted PBMCs prevented a conclusive naive versus antigen-experienced comparison. Versus aged donors, long-lived donors had higher diversity and more naive CD4+ cells.

V was shortened by 5 bases and J by 8 bases, with 15 bases between the two germline ends. The germline V gene encodes CDR1 DFQATT and CDR2 SNEGSKA (reference sequence). The CDR3 spans 12 residues. About this clonotype itself: Its antigen is currently unknown.

The authors ran a second PCR of 7 to 11 cycles using a sample-barcoded 5' primer and a J-beta primer mix. Each cDNA molecule carried a tag from a template-switch adaptor that contained 12 random nucleotides. One entry per CDR3 protein results from TCRdb running MiXCR on the 5' RACE reads. The sample lists about 1.7 million distinct CDR3 sequences, 28% occurring once. The chain carries TRBV20-1 and TRBJ1-2; possible D gene TRBD1, 6 bases. The clonotype originates from a woman younger than 45 in good health. The sample was blood. CDR3 nucleotides: TGCAGTGCTGAACAGGGAGTCGGGGGCTACACCTTC. Its translation: CSAEQGVGGYTF.